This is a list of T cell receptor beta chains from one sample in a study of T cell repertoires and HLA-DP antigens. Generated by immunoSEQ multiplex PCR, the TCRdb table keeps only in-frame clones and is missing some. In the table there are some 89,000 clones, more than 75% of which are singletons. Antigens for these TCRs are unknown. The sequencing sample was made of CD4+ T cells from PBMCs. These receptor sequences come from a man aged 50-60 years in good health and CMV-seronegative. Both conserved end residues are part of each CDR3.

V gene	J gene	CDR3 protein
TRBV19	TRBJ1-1	CASSIRGSDTEAFF
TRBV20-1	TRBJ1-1	CSGQLNTEAFF
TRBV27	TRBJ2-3	CASRKRETSTDTQYF
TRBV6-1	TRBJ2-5	CASSGTGGASPETQYF
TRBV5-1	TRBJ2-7	CASSPSASSYEQYF
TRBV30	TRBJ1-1	CAWSVVAWNTEAFF
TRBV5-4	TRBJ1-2	CASTIGQGERYGYTF
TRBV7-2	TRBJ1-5	CASSLVYRAANQPQHF
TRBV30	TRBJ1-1	CAWSVLRGGEAFF
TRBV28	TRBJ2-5	CASSPEEVDRGVQTQYF
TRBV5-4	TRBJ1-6	CASSNPGQGYNSPLHF
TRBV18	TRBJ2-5	CASSPFAGQLYQETQYF